This T cell receptor beta chain was recovered during a study of tumor-infiltrating lymphocytes in primary liver carcinoma. Study overall: Those sampled were patients whose primary liver carcinoma was treated by surgical resection. The yield of productive TCRbeta reads per sample was roughly 3.5 to 7.13 million and was similar across tissue types. The study's findings and limits: Left bulk and unsorted, the samples did not allow CD4+ and CD8+ repertoires to be compared.

V was clipped by 5 bases and J by 0 bases, with 12 bases between them. Germline assignment: CDR1 SGHAT and CDR2 FQNNGV. CDR3 size: 15 residues. There are many counts of this clonotype. The antigen is undetermined. Germline DNA was also extracted, and blood RNA was taken from unsorted whole blood. Starting material of about 450 ng total RNA yielded TCR beta cDNA via a constant-region primer. ARM-PCR was slightly modified, and three nested multiplex PCR rounds with it gave rise to the TCR beta libraries. In the first two PCR rounds, TRBV1-TRBV30 forward primers were paired with a C-beta reverse primer, and each round lasted about 10 cycles. TCRdb passed the multiplex PCR reads through MiXCR, listing each CDR3 protein once. The sample lists about 180,000 distinct CDR3 sequences, over 50% occurring once.

This rearrangement joins TRBV11-2 to TRBJ2-3, with D perhaps TRBD1 (5 bases). The sample comprised peripheral blood. This sequence originates from a man aged 40-49 years with primary liver carcinoma and hepatitis B virus infection. CDR3 bases: TGTGCCAGCAGCCCGACAGAATCTAGCACAGATACGCAGTATTTT. As protein: CASSPTESSTDTQYF.